This T cell receptor beta chain comes out of a study of T-cell reconstitution after alpha-beta-depleted transplantation in children. Unique molecular identifiers were incorporated into the prepared TCRbeta library. MiXCR, applied by TCRdb to the PCR reads, yields one record per CDR3 protein. The sample has 190,000 or so distinct CDR3 sequences; around 6.8% are singletons. The trim removed 5 bases at V and 2 bases at J, leaving 6 bases unmatched. There are 15 residues in the CDR3. This clonotype appeared many times. This clonotype was sampled from a human donor who donated a stem cell graft to a child with Wiskott-Aldrich syndrome. The chain employs TRBV12-3 or TRBV12-4 and TRBJ2-3; 8 bases match TRBD2. Material: PBMCs from the stem cell graft donor, obtained from the stem cell graft. DNA for the CDR3: TGTGCCAGCAGTAAAGCGGGAGTTAACACAGATACGCAGTATTTT. This translates into CASSKAGVNTDTQYF.